Following are 13 T cell receptor beta chains from one sample sequenced in a study of spatial heterogeneity in lung cancer. Whole-study results and caveats: In tumors, expanded intratumoral alpha and beta TCR counts tracked mutation counts.

The time point is: sample taken at primary tumor resection. TCRdb re-called the 5' RACE reads with MiXCR, one entry per CDR3 protein. The sample carries about 100,000 distinct CDR3 sequences, about 4.4% recorded once. These TCRs' antigens remain unknown. The material sequenced was lung tumor tissue, taken at surgery. These receptors were collected from a male donor with early-stage non-small cell lung cancer.

Many counts were recorded for this clonotype. The chain carries TRBV20-1 and TRBJ2-1, with unresolved D. Germline V lookup: CDR1 DFQATT, CDR2 SNEGSKA (reference sequence). This CDR3 is built from 15 residues. Trimming took 5 bases from V and 0 from J, leaving 14 bases between them. CDR3 in amino acids: CSAQTSQSSYNEQFF. The CDR3 region has the DNA TGCAGTGCTCAGACTTCTCAAAGCTCCTACAATGAGCAGTTCTTC.

This clonotype was recorded at least ten times. This chain joins TRBV4-1 and TRBJ2-7; unclear D gene. Germline assignment: CDR1 MGHRA and CDR2 YSYEKL. CDR3 length: 14 residues. Deletions cut 1 base from V and 3 bases from J, with 10 bases between. This CDR3 reads CASSQVGRHYEQYF. As DNA, the CDR3 is TGCGCCAGCAGCCAAGTCGGACGGCACTACGAGCAGTACTTC.

This clonotype was counted at least ten times. The CDR3 sequence is CSVAVNGYTF. CDR3 nucleotide sequence: TGCAGCGTTGCAGTCAATGGCTACACCTTC. The chain carries TRBV29-1 and TRBJ1-2, with D unresolved. Germline loops: CDR1 SQVTM, CDR2 ANQGSEA. Trimming removed 4 bases at V and 6 bases at J, with 6 bases between. This CDR3 has 10 amino acids.

This rearrangement joins TRBV29-1 to TRBJ1-1; tentatively, D is TRBD1 (6 bases). The CDR3 has 13 residues. The V and J ends lost 6 bases and 4 bases respectively, with 15 bases between them. Germline-derived CDR1 and CDR2 are SQVTM and ANQGSEA. CDR3 nucleotide sequence: TGCAGCGTGGCCGAGGGGGAGGGCACTGAAGCTTTCTTT. This translates into CSVAEGEGTEAFF.

This rearrangement joins TRBV5-1 to TRBJ2-3; TRBD1 is a possible D gene (5 bases). V gave up 0 bases and J gave up 0 bases, with 8 bases separating them. The germline V gene encodes CDR1 SGHRS and CDR2 YFSETQ. This CDR3 comprises 15 residues. The chain's CDR3 is CASSLATGSTDTQYF. The CDR3 bases are TGCGCCAGCAGCTTGGCCACAGGAAGCACAGATACGCAGTATTTT.

Details on this clonotype: Given a much more abundant clone one base away, this may be a read error. The V call is TRBV28, the J call TRBJ1-6; D gene uncertain. CDR1 is MDHEN, CDR2 SYDVKM, per germline. The CDR3 spans 13 residues. V gave up 7 bases and J gave up 9 bases, with 13 bases separating them. This chain's CDR3 is CASTVGNSSPLHF. The CDR3 region has the DNA TGTGCCAGCACCGTAGGGAATAGTTCACCCCTCCACTTT.

The chain carries TRBV7-9 and TRBJ2-2; D may be TRBD2 (7 bases). Germline V gene sequence: CDR1 SEHNR, CDR2 FQNEAQ (reference sequence). V was shortened by 4 bases and J by 5 bases, with 14 bases between the two germline ends. The CDR3 contains 15 residues. The DNA for the CDR3 is TGTGCCAGCAGCTCACACAGGGAGGGAACCGGGGAGCTGTTTTTT. Translation gives CASSSHREGTGELFF. Drawing the rest from reference TRBV7-9 and TRBJ2-2, the complete variable domain is DTGVSQNPRHKITKRGQNVTFRCDPISEHNRLYWYRQTLGQGPEFLTYFQNEAQLEKSRLLSDRFSAERPKGSFSTLEIQRTEQGDSAMYLCASSSHREGTGELFFGEGSRLTVL.

Concerning this clonotype itself: This sequence may be a read error, since a much larger clone differs from it by one base. The rearrangement joins TRBV27 to TRBJ2-1; D uncertain. This CDR3 spans 12 amino acids. Looked up from germline, CDR1 is MNHEY and CDR2 is SMNVEV (reference sequence). This chain's CDR3 is CVSSVRGNEQFF. The CDR3 DNA reads TGTGTCAGCTCCGTTCGTGGCAATGAGCAGTTCTTC.

This clonotype was observed at least ten times. The CDR3 DNA is TGTGCCAGCAGCTTGTGGGGGGCCAACGTCCTGACTTTC. Amino acid sequence: CASSLWGANVLTF. This chain links TRBV5-5 with TRBJ2-6; no clear D gene. The CDR3 consists of 13 residues. V was clipped by 1 base and J by 4 bases, with 3 bases between them. CDR1 and CDR2 (germline): SGHKS, YYEKEE (reference sequence).

This clonotype has only a few counts. J is TRBJ1-5 and V is TRBV30, with D unclear. V lost 1 base to trimming and J lost 8 bases, with 12 bases between them. The germline V gene has CDR1 GTSNPN and CDR2 SVGIG (reference sequence). This CDR3 has 13 residues. The CDR3 DNA reads TGTGCCTGGAGTGCCGACTTGGAGGAGCCCCAGCATTTT. Amino acid sequence: CAWSADLEEPQHF.

This clonotype was counted at least ten times. The CDR3 coding sequence is TGTGCCAGCAGTGAAGGCAGCAGAGGTTATGGCTACACCTTC. It encodes CASSEGSRGYGYTF. This chain connects TRBV25-1 to TRBJ1-2, with no clear D. With 2 bases removed from V and 5 bases from J, the gap between germline ends came to 12 bases. The germline V gene has CDR1 MGHDK and CDR2 SYGVNS. The CDR3 length is 14 residues.

This clonotype came up many times. The CDR3 region is CASSPFSGRAYNEQFF. CDR3 bases: TGTGCCAGCTCACCGTTTAGCGGGAGGGCCTACAATGAGCAGTTCTTC. The genes are TRBV18 and TRBJ2-1, with 11 positions matching TRBD2. The germline V gene encodes CDR1 KGHSH and CDR2 LQKENI. The CDR3 totals 16 residues. V was pared by 3 bases and J by 2 bases, with 3 bases of the junction left unmatched.

The V call is TRBV12-3 or TRBV12-4, the J call TRBJ1-1, with D unclear. V gave up 2 bases and J gave up 3 bases, with 10 bases separating them. The length of the CDR3 is 14 residues. The CDR3 bases are TGTGCCAGCAGTTTAAATATGGCAGACACTGAAGCTTTCTTT. It translates to CASSLNMADTEAFF.